These 22 T cell receptor beta chains were all obtained from the same sample, sequenced in a study of blood T cell repertoires in COVID-19. Profiled with immunoSEQ multiplex PCR; TCRdb holds only in-frame clones, not every one. The data contain around 250,000 clones, more than 75% of them singletons. Sequenced: peripheral blood. Receptors were obtained from a woman aged 60-75 years who had recovered from COVID-19.

This clone was seen just once. Other DNA sequences in this sample translate to the same CDR3. The J gene is TRBJ2-7, the V gene TRBV10-3; D gene uncertain. The CDR3 is 13 amino acids. V lost 4 bases and J 0 bases, leaving 7 bases between the germline ends. Per germline, CDR1 ENHRY and CDR2 SYGVKD. The CDR3 loop reads CAISVGSSYEQYF. As DNA, the CDR3 is TGTGCCATCAGTGTGGGCAGCTCCTACGAGCAGTACTTC.

A word on this clone: Other nucleotide sequences from this sample produce the same CDR3. This chain connects TRBV11-2 to TRBJ2-1; TRBD2 matches at 8 bases. Trimming removed 6 bases from V and 6 bases from J; junction bases left unmatched: 4. The length of the CDR3 is 13 residues. The germline V gene has CDR1 SGHAT and CDR2 FQNNGV. DNA of the CDR3: TGTGCCAGCAGGCTAGCGGGCTTCAATGAGCAGTTCTTC. It translates to CASRLAGFNEQFF.

The V gene is TRBV19, the J gene TRBJ1-5, with a tentative D call TRBD1 (6 bases). The CDR3 is made up of 12 amino acids. V lost 4 bases, J lost 6 bases, and 7 bases lay in between. CDR1 LNHDA and CDR2 SQIVND come from the germline V gene (reference sequence). CDR3 amino acids: CASSTRGQPQHF. CDR3 coding DNA: TGTGCCAGTAGTACCAGGGGTCAGCCCCAGCATTTT.

The rearrangement joins TRBV5-4 to TRBJ2-7; 12 bases map to TRBD2. CDR3 length: 14 amino acids. The trim removed 4 bases at V and 3 bases at J, leaving 2 bases unmatched. Per the germline V gene, CDR1 is SGHNT and CDR2 is YYREEE (reference sequence). DNA of the CDR3: TGTGCCAGCAGCAAGACTAGCGGGGGCTACGAGCAGTACTTC. It is translated as CASSKTSGGYEQYF.

J is TRBJ2-7 and V is TRBV15; 7 bases are a match to TRBD1. Losses at the gene ends were 1 base for V and 0 bases for J; bases not matched to a gene: 0. CDR1 and CDR2 from the germline V gene are LNHNV and YYDKDF (reference sequence). The CDR3 spans 14 residues. CDR3 residues: CATSRGDSSYEQYF. As DNA, the CDR3 is TGTGCCACCAGCAGAGGGGACAGCTCCTACGAGCAGTACTTC. Together with reference TRBV15 and TRBJ2-7, the CDR3 gives the full variable domain: DAMVIQNPRYQVTQFGKPVTLSCSQTLNHNVMYWYQQKSSQAPKLLFHYYDKDFNNEADTPDNFQSRRPNTSFCFLDIRSPGLGDTAMYLCATSRGDSSYEQYFGPGTRLTVT.

The rearrangement uses TRBV6-4 and TRBJ2-6, with TRBD1 identical over 10 bases. Germline assignment: CDR1 MRHNA and CDR2 SNTAGT. The CDR3 has 19 amino acids. J lost 0 bases, V lost 4 bases, and 9 bases had no gene match. CDR3 loop: CASSVPRTGGSSGANVLTF. The CDR3 region has the DNA TGTGCCAGCAGTGTCCCCAGGACAGGGGGTAGCTCTGGGGCCAACGTCCTGACTTTC.

This chain joins TRBV19 and TRBJ2-7; a weak D match, TRBD2 (6 bases). Germline CDR1 LNHDA, CDR2 SQIVND (reference sequence). V lost 5 bases and J lost 3, with 14 bases in between. The CDR3 contains 14 residues. CDR3 sequence reads: CASSEGLLNYEQYF. The CDR3 region has the DNA TGTGCCAGTAGTGAAGGACTACTCAACTACGAGCAGTACTTC.

The chain joins TRBV11-2 to TRBJ2-5; D might be TRBD2 (6 bases). Trimming took 5 bases from V and 5 from J, leaving 12 bases between them. The CDR3 is 13 residues long. Germline V gene lookup returns CDR1 SGHAT and CDR2 FQNNGV. The CDR3 loop is CASSPNREETQYF. The CDR3 DNA reads TGTGCCAGCAGCCCCAACCGGGAGGAGACCCAGTACTTC.

The chain is built from TRBV5-1 and TRBJ1-1; TRBD1 might be the D (6 bases). V was shortened by 4 bases and J by 4 bases, with 17 bases between the two germline ends. The CDR3 runs 15 residues. Germline V lookup: CDR1 SGHRS, CDR2 YFSETQ. CDR3 loop: CASSSLQGGSTEAFF. In DNA form, the CDR3 reads TGCGCCAGCAGCAGCCTACAGGGCGGTAGCACTGAAGCTTTCTTT.

The J gene is TRBJ2-1, the V gene TRBV19; 11 positions agree with TRBD2. The V gene end was trimmed by 6 bases and the J gene end by 6 bases; junction bases not matched to a gene: 4. Germline V gene data show CDR1 as LNHDA and CDR2 as SQIVND (reference sequence). This CDR3 has 14 amino acids. The CDR3 region is CASRASGGPNEQFF. As DNA, the CDR3 is TGTGCCAGTAGAGCTAGCGGGGGGCCCAATGAGCAGTTCTTC.

This CDR3 reads CASSSTGILQPQHF. The CDR3 DNA is TGTGCCAGCAGCTCGACAGGGATTCTCCAGCCCCAGCATTTT. The V gene is TRBV7-2, the J gene TRBJ1-5; 7 bases agree with TRBD1. This CDR3 comprises 14 residues. Germline V gives CDR1 SGHTA, CDR2 FQGNSA. Germline trimming cut 4 bases from V and 7 bases from J; bases unmatched to any gene: 7.

The J gene is TRBJ2-1, the V gene TRBV5-1; 9 nucleotides agree with TRBD1. J was trimmed by 7 bases and V by 4 bases; bases with no gene match: 12. CDR1 SGHRS and CDR2 YFSETQ come from the germline V gene. The CDR3 is 16 residues long. The CDR3 loop is CASSPNVGQGQNEQFF. CDR3 nucleotides: TGCGCCAGCAGCCCAAATGTGGGACAGGGACAGAATGAGCAGTTCTTC.

J is TRBJ2-7 and V is TRBV11-2; 10 nucleotides align to TRBD1. V lost 5 bases, J lost 7 bases, and 14 bases stayed unmatched. There are 16 residues in the CDR3. Germline V gene sequence: CDR1 SGHAT, CDR2 FQNNGV. The CDR3 loop reads CASSPRRDRGPGEQYF. CDR3 DNA: TGTGCCAGCAGCCCGAGGCGGGACAGGGGACCAGGAGAGCAGTACTTC.

Only a few counts were recorded for this clone. The CDR3 region is CASSSGQGYEQYF. Here the CDR3 DNA reads TGTGCCAGCAGTTCCGGACAGGGTTACGAGCAGTACTTC. The chain is built from TRBV28 and TRBJ2-7, with TRBD1 identical over 8 bases. The CDR3 has 13 residues. Germline trimming cut 4 bases from V and 4 bases from J; bases unmatched to any gene: 3. The V gene's germline CDR1 is MDHEN and CDR2 SYDVKM. Combining the CDR3 with reference TRBV28 and TRBJ2-7 gives the whole variable domain DVKVTQSSRYLVKRTGEKVFLECVQDMDHENMFWYRQDPGLGLRLIYFSYDVKMKEKGDIPEGYSVSREKKERFSLILESASTNQTSMYLCASSSGQGYEQYFGPGTRLTVT.

The chain uses TRBV6-5 and TRBJ2-2, with 11 positions matching TRBD1. The CDR3 runs to 14 residues. Germline V gene lookup returns CDR1 MNHEY and CDR2 SVGAGI. After removal of 5 bases from V and 6 bases from J, the junction contained 2 bases not matched to a gene. The CDR3 coding sequence is TGTGCCAGCAGTACGGGACAGGGGGCCGGGGAGCTGTTTTTT. Residues: CASSTGQGAGELFF.

The gene calls are TRBV28 and TRBJ1-2, with 8 nucleotides matching TRBD1. V trimming: 6 bases; J trimming: 5 bases; junction bases outside the gene matches: 8. Germline V CDR1 and CDR2: MDHEN, SYDVKM. The CDR3 is made up of 14 amino acids. The CDR3 DNA reads TGTGCCAGCAGGATATCGGACAGGGCGTATGGCTACACCTTC. It is translated as CASRISDRAYGYTF.

This sequence joins TRBV12-3 or TRBV12-4 and TRBJ2-7, with TRBD1 matching over 11 bases. The CDR3 has 13 residues. The J segment lost 6 bases and the V segment lost 3 bases, leaving 1 base of the junction unmatched. The CDR3 nucleotides read TGTGCCAGCAGTTTGGACAGGGGGCGCGAGCAGTACTTC. As protein: CASSLDRGREQYF.

This sequence joins TRBV9 and TRBJ2-1, with D uncertain. In germline, CDR1 is SGDLS, CDR2 YYNGEE. Trimming left V 0 bases short and J 8 bases short, with 6 bases between. The CDR3 is 12 amino acids. This CDR3 reads CASSVAPDEQFF. In DNA form, the CDR3 reads TGTGCCAGCAGCGTAGCTCCTGATGAGCAGTTCTTC.

This rearrangement joins TRBV28 to TRBJ1-4; no definite D call. Germline loops: CDR1 MDHEN, CDR2 SYDVKM. CDR3 length: 16 residues. Trimming stripped 1 base from V and 4 bases from J, with 13 bases between. In DNA, the CDR3 is TGTGCCAGCAGTTTATCGCTGTCACTTCATAATGAAAAACTGTTTTTT. It is translated as CASSLSLSLHNEKLFF.

V usage is TRBV18 and J usage is TRBJ1-5, with 11 bases aligning to TRBD1. The germline V gene has CDR1 KGHSH and CDR2 LQKENI. The CDR3 extends over 16 amino acids. J gave up 4 bases and V 4 bases, and 6 bases lay outside the gene matches. CDR3 nucleotide sequence: TGTGCCAGCTCACGGTCCCGGGACAGGGGGAATCAGCCCCAGCATTTT. Its protein is CASSRSRDRGNQPQHF. Looking up the rest from reference TRBV18 and TRBJ1-5 gives the full variable domain: NAGVMQNPRHLVRRRGQEARLRCSPMKGHSHVYWYRQLPEEGLKFMVYLQKENIIDESGMPKERFSAEFPKEGPSILRIQQVVRGDSAAYFCASSRSRDRGNQPQHFGDGTRLSIL.

The chain carries TRBV29-1 and TRBJ2-2; D may be TRBD2 (6 bases). The CDR3 spans 13 residues. V was trimmed by 5 bases and J by 6 bases, leaving 13 bases between them. CDR1 is SQVTM, CDR2 ANQGSEA, per germline. This chain's CDR3 is CSVLKSGPGELFF. CDR3 in DNA: TGCAGCGTTCTTAAAAGCGGGCCCGGGGAGCTGTTTTTT.

The chain combines TRBV27 with TRBJ1-2, with a weak D call TRBD1 (6 bases). CDR3 length: 16 residues. Germline lookup yields CDR1 MNHEY and CDR2 SMNVEV (reference sequence). V lost 5 bases and J lost 3, with 19 bases in between. The DNA for the CDR3 is TGTGCCAGCAGTCCATCAGCCAGGGGCGAGTACTATGGCTACACCTTC. Encoded protein: CASSPSARGEYYGYTF.